These 9 T cell receptor beta chains came from one sample sequenced in a study of blood T cell repertoires in COVID-19. This table comes from immunoSEQ multiplex PCR, and its TCRdb copy is limited to in-frame clones, with some not included. This sample has roughly 500,000 clones, with roughly nine tenths found just once. The sample consisted of peripheral blood. The receptor source for this set is a man in his late teens or twenties with COVID-19, enrolled during active disease.

The V gene is TRBV24-1, the J gene TRBJ2-7, with 7 positions matching TRBD1. The CDR3 is 14 residues long. The ends lost 5 bases at V and 1 base at J; junction bases unmatched: 4. Germline CDR1 KGHDR, CDR2 SFDVKD. The CDR3 sequence is CATSVQDRSYEQYF. Written as DNA, the CDR3 is TGTGCCACCAGTGTCCAGGACAGGTCCTACGAGCAGTACTTC.

The chain combines TRBV5-1 with TRBJ2-2; 8 nucleotides line up with TRBD1. Germline loops: CDR1 SGHRS, CDR2 YFSETQ. CDR3 size: 16 residues. J gave up 1 base and V 1 base, and 3 bases lay outside the gene matches. The CDR3: CASSLMGTGNTGELFF. CDR3 coding DNA: TGCGCCAGCAGCTTGATGGGGACAGGGAACACCGGGGAGCTGTTTTTT. The whole variable domain, filled in from reference TRBV5-1 and TRBJ2-2, reads KAGVTQTPRYLIKTRGQQVTLSCSPISGHRSVSWYQQTPGQGLQFLFEYFSETQRNKGNFPGRFSGRQFSNSRSEMNVSTLELGDSALYLCASSLMGTGNTGELFFGEGSRLTVL.

This chain connects TRBV9 to TRBJ1-5; a weak D match, TRBD1 (6 bases). Germline CDR1 is SGDLS and CDR2 is YYNGEE. Between the trimmed V and J ends, which lost 4 bases and 6 bases, there was a span of 14 bases. The CDR3 consists of 14 residues. The CDR3 sequence: CASSPRQAGQPQHF. For the CDR3, the DNA is TGTGCCAGCAGCCCAAGACAGGCGGGTCAGCCCCAGCATTTT.

This clone was seen once. V usage is TRBV18 and J usage is TRBJ1-2; D unclear. CDR1 is KGHSH and CDR2 is LQKENI in the germline V gene. V dropped 6 bases and J dropped 2 bases, with 13 bases sitting between them. CDR3 length: 14 amino acids. The CDR3: CASSRGGMNYGYTF. For the CDR3, the DNA is TGTGCCAGCTCCCGGGGAGGAATGAACTATGGCTACACCTTC.

This chain uses TRBV9 with TRBJ1-4; 7 bases are a match to TRBD1. V lost 2 bases, J lost 4 bases, and 5 bases stayed unmatched. The length of the CDR3 is 15 residues. Germline lookup yields CDR1 SGDLS and CDR2 YYNGEE. CDR3 sequence reads: CASSVEGQLNEKLFF. CDR3 nucleotides: TGTGCCAGCAGCGTTGAGGGACAGCTTAATGAAAAACTGTTTTTT.

The chain employs TRBV7-2 and TRBJ2-7; TRBD2 agrees at 8 bases. CDR3 length: 18 amino acids. Germline lookup yields CDR1 SGHTA and CDR2 FQGNSA. Trimming cost V 2 bases and J 5 bases; bases outside gene matches: 17. CDR3 protein: CASSLRFSGEVITHEQYF. CDR3 nucleotides: TGTGCCAGCAGCTTACGGTTTAGCGGGGAGGTTATTACCCACGAGCAGTACTTC.

This clone was found once. The chain combines TRBV15 with TRBJ2-1; 9 bases match TRBD1. Germline trimming cut 3 bases from V and 5 bases from J; bases unmatched to any gene: 20. CDR1 is LNHNV, CDR2 YYDKDF, per germline (reference sequence). This CDR3 spans 20 amino acids. CDR3 DNA sequence: TGTGCCACCAGCAGCAGTGACGGGACAGGGATACCGTCCATCCACAATGAGCAGTTCTTC. As protein: CATSSSDGTGIPSIHNEQFF.

V and J are TRBV10-3 and TRBJ1-1, with 10 bases identical to TRBD1. V dropped 6 bases and J dropped 3; count of bases not matched to a gene: 7. CDR3 length: 15 residues. Per germline, CDR1 ENHRY and CDR2 SYGVKD. The CDR3 spells CAIRSGTGADTEAFF. The CDR3 DNA sequence: TGTGCCATCAGGAGTGGGACAGGGGCGGACACTGAAGCTTTCTTT.

This clone was seen just once. The rearrangement uses TRBV3-1 (or the pseudogene TRBV3-2) and TRBJ2-5; TRBD1 aligns across 7 bases. V was pared by 4 bases and J by 7 bases, with 9 bases of the junction left unmatched. The CDR3 totals 14 residues. Germline CDR1 and CDR2: LGHDT and YNNKEL (reference sequence). The DNA of the CDR3 is TGTGCCAGCAGCCCCGGACAGGAGGTGGGGACCCAGTACTTC. The encoded protein is CASSPGQEVGTQYF.